Detailed here is one T cell receptor beta chain. The antigen remains unidentified. Its ends do not fully match the called genes, so a read error is possible. The CDR3 sequence is 15 residues long. CDR1 and CDR2 from the germline V gene are ENHRY and SYGVKD. Healthy bone marrow donors supplied every sample. The sample belongs to a study of cytomegalovirus exposure and HLA in healthy donors. Study-level background: A preliminary data release comprised around 90 million unique TCRs obtained from HLA-typed donors.

The study's findings and limits: Prior analysis indicated that the majority of TCR beta V segments exhibited productivity approximately 87% or approximately 30% of the time. Later genetic work tied a missense DCLRE1C variant to beta-chain V and J trimming.

PCR employed 60 Vbeta and 13 Jbeta primers. Generated by immunoSEQ multiplex PCR, the TCRdb table keeps only in-frame clones and is missing some. This repertoire includes 150,000 to 200,000 clones. Sequenced material: PBMCs. The gene calls are TRBV10-3 and TRBJ1-1, with 11 bases identical to TRBD1. This clonotype was obtained from a man under 40 in good health and CMV-seronegative. This CDR3 reads CAISESGGTGGETFF. The CDR3 nucleotides read TGTGCCATCAGTGAGTCAGGGGGGACAGGGGGTGAAACTTTCTTT.